Given below is one T cell receptor (beta chain) in context. Its recognized antigen is unknown. No base qualities exist here, and no much larger clone lies one base off it. In total, just over 650 healthy bone marrow donors made up the cohort. All cohort members were sampled while nominally healthy, although unrecorded immune exposures were likely present. The donor was CMV seronegative and belonged to the group of 350 or so seronegative cohort members. Every donor gave a peripheral blood sample, and the peripheral blood mononuclear cells from that sample were used for TCR beta sequencing. Genomic DNA was extracted from the blood cell samples with the Qiagen DNeasy Blood Extraction Kit. The library was generated by the immunoSEQ multiplex PCR assay. The multiplex PCR relied on a mix of 60 forward primers for TCR Vbeta segments and 13 reverse primers for TCR Jbeta segments. The CDR3 region of rearranged TCR beta genes was amplified from genomic DNA by a multiplex PCR assay. The Illumina HiSeq System was used to sequence the amplified TCR beta libraries as 87-base-pair reads. Regarding the original processing steps: A later analysis tallied 75 million to 95 million unique TCR beta chains across the 700 or so repertoires, and about 10 million of those chains were shared by two or more donors. A nearest-neighbor algorithm error-corrected the raw reads and collapsed the reads into unique sequences, merging closely related sequences to remove PCR and sequencing errors. Alignment of CDR3 sequences to IMGT reference sequences was used to assign V, D and J gene segments. Each retained sequence needed at least a six-nucleotide match to both a V gene segment and a J gene segment. Rearrangements were called productive when the CDR3 lacked stop codons and stayed in frame with V and J; all others were non-productive. Following IMGT convention, CDR3 was defined as the stretch from the second conserved V-encoded cysteine to the conserved J-encoded phenylalanine. Sequences without an unambiguous match to a single V gene segment were excluded from the earlier analysis of approximately 560 of the donors. In an earlier analysis of a few hundred of the donors, a V segment was called functional when productive rearrangements were above 56.7%, and segregating when the standard deviation between donors exceeded 5%. A statistical classification framework was developed to diagnose cytomegalovirus status using the catalog of TCR beta chain sequences. V and J gene assignment, in a later analysis, came from comparing TCR nucleotide sequences with IMGT/GENE-DB human TR gene sequences. The TCRdist pipeline was used in a later analysis to assign CDR3 sequences and most-parsimonious VDJ recombination scenarios. In a later analysis, each TCR beta chain was defined by its CDR3 amino acid sequence together with its V-gene family, and reads lacking a unique V-gene family were excluded. A later analysis removed 592 highly shared, low-generation-probability nucleotide sequences to deal with suspected cross-contamination and a sequencing artifact. In a later analysis, a clonal expansion index for each public chain was calculated from normalized within-repertoire ranks of inferred template counts. In a later analysis, generation probabilities were computed with a VDJ recombination model fitted to out-of-frame rearrangements, and the resulting probabilities were checked against IGoR. Hypergeometric tests were used in a later analysis to score TCR-TCR, TCR-HLA and TCR-CMV co-occurrence, with a repertoire-size bias correction applied to the TCR pairs. A later analysis estimated false discovery rates by permuting HLA or CMV assignments 20 times. In a later analysis, co-occurring TCRs were grouped using DBSCAN, and TCRdist sequence similarity was added for clustering within HLA-allele-positive subsets. For co-occurrence clustering, repertoires with fewer than 30,000 or more than 120,000 public chains were excluded, along with five repertoires with anomalous nucleotide sharing. In TCRdb, the immuneACCESS table is reduced to in-frame sequences with V and J assigned. These tables do not hold every clone; where another copy was compared, an unresolved V gene accounts for under half, and the others remain unexplained. That table furnishes V, J and clone size, whereas the DNA furnished D and trimming. The sample table lists 180,000 or so clones, 70% to 85% of them with a count of one. Roughly 0.098% of the sample is in the top ten clones.

V is cut back by 3 bases and J by 2 bases, with 8 bases in the junction unmatched. Taken from the germline V gene (reference sequence), the CDR1 and CDR2 loops are LNHNV and YYDKDF. There are 16 amino acids in the CDR3, from cysteine to phenylalanine inclusive. The CDR3 DNA has 48 bases and is translated from base 1. These data originate in a study of cytomegalovirus exposure and HLA in healthy donors (dated by TCRdb to the late 2010s). About the investigation overall: An earlier analysis of some 620 of the donors reported 250 to 350 Gb of sequence data and 95 million to 120 million unique TCR beta sequences obtained from around 170 million T cells. A later genetic analysis used genome-wide SNP genotypes for about 60% of the roughly 700 donors, treating that subset as a discovery cohort. Typing coverage varied by locus: roughly 620-640 donors for A, B, C, DRB1 and DQB1; approximately 520 for DQA1; approximately 570 for DPA1; approximately 470 for DPB1. Rather than using new phenotypic data, the later analysis identified candidate immune exposures from TCR beta sequences and from how often those sequences occurred across donors. Roughly 5 DR-DQ haplotypes were handled as single units for association and clustering, since linkage in the cohort was strong. A later analysis re-analyzed previously published TCR beta repertoires from 666 donors and added high-resolution HLA genotyping to study TCR occurrence patterns. In an earlier analysis of 587 of the donors, high-throughput TCR beta sequencing was used to judge whether each TCR beta V gene segment behaved as functional or pseudogenic. To predict cytomegalovirus infection status, the study brought together high-throughput TCR immunosequencing, statistical association of individual TCRs with disease status, and machine learning. HLA typing included class I and class II loci at four-digit resolution. The aim of the study was to test whether cataloging public T cell receptors could identify signatures of past pathogen exposure. Every repertoire in the discovery cohort had been generated on one and the same sequencing platform. Donor age, sex, ethnicity and CMV serostatus were compiled alongside the repertoire data. In addition to the first cohort of 500 to 850 subjects, a separate validation cohort of approximately 110 different subjects was used. Using immunosequencing, the study profiled T cell repertoires from 640 or so subjects and related those repertoires to cytomegalovirus serostatus. Among the roughly 400 genotyped donors, about 85% belonged to the genetic ancestry cluster associated with self-reported Caucasian donors. Among about 400 genotyped donors of the cohort, an average of about 240,000 unique TCR beta nucleotide sequences was sequenced per donor, of which 15% to 20% were non-productive. An early release covering more than 500 HLA-typed donors comprised about 320 gigabases of sequencing data and around 86 million unique TCR sequences.

On the study overall, not on this receptor specifically: According to a later genetic analysis, donors in an Asian-associated ancestry cluster had fewer N-insertions in productive TCRs than the roughly 700-donor mean. A further reported finding was that TCR beta sequences accurately predicted the HLA-A and HLA-B alleles for most subjects in the first cohort. In an earlier analysis of some 550 of the donors, most TCR beta V segments were observed in productive rearrangements about 87% or about 30% of the time, broadly matching IMGT annotations. For the cohort, immune exposure information was limited to CMV serostatus. The authors suggested that the approach could potentially be extended to other disease states and immunological phenotypes. At a false discovery rate of 0.05, a later analysis linked about 17,000 TCR beta sequences to specific HLA alleles. The study listed 164 TCR beta chains as associated with cytomegalovirus. Linkage disequilibrium might explain the correlated functional status among segregating V segments, but an unknown experimental factor could not be excluded. Because HLA typing was unavailable for some donors at each locus, only the typed subset was used in association tests. The classifier was reported to diagnose cytomegalovirus status with high specificity and sensitivity in both the original and validation cohorts. A later analysis reported that several top co-occurrence clusters appeared linked to parvovirus B19, influenza, CMV and Epstein-Barr virus. Some IMGT-functional V segments, including TRBV6-2 and TRBV6-3, could not be told apart with the 87-base-pair reads, so those segments were excluded. A later analysis found that most CMV-associated TCR beta chains appeared HLA-restricted, with HLA associations seemingly driven largely by CMV exposure. In a later analysis, HLA-associated TCR beta chains were found to be more clonally expanded and to have lower generation probabilities than equally common non-associated chains. An association between a missense DCLRE1C variant and V-gene and J-gene trimming of TCR beta chains was found in a later genetic analysis and replicated in an independent cohort. Three of the identified cytomegalovirus-associated TCR beta chains were confirmed in vitro to be specific for cytomegalovirus antigens. Across donors, most TCR sequences were observed very rarely, whereas some public TCRs were present in many individuals. In a later analysis, the rate of TCR association differed among HLA loci, with DRB1 alleles having the most associated TCRs and HLA-C alleles having the fewest. Because counts were too low, some 17 rarely observed V segments, including chromosome 9 orphons, were excluded from the earlier analysis of some 590 of the donors. Roughly uniform sequencing depth across donors was assumed in presence/absence analyses, although this assumption may not hold. The cohort was sequenced for TCR beta chains only, and without alpha or paired-chain data the features that could be detected were limited. A cluster of highly shared sequence variants was judged likely to be a technical artifact of the sequencing pipeline. When HLA alleles, especially DR and DQ, strongly co-occurred, TCR associations were difficult to assign to individual alleles.

The sequenced sample consisted of PBMCs. The chain was built from TRBV15 and TRBJ2-3, and TRBD1 aligns with 7 junction nucleotides. The source is a boy aged 2 to 10 in good health and CMV-seronegative. For the CDR3, the sequence is CATSRPPGQSTDTQYF. Here is the DNA: TGTGCCACCAGCAGGCCACCGGGACAGTCCACAGATACGCAGTATTTT.